One and the same sample provided the 27 T cell receptor beta chains below, sequenced in a study of human T cells and chemical hapten exposure (dated by TCRdb to 2020 to 2023). The sample's time point, from its label and the paper: patch test 3, about 24 weeks after DPC sensitization. This specimen's treatment or condition label, interpreted: therapeutic diphenylcyclopropenone sensitization with weekly scalp DPC. The library was produced with RACE. Data came from a NextSeq 500. TCRdb ran its own pipeline on the public reads, namely fastp trimming at Q25 and MiXCR clone calling, and kept in-frame beta chains. Each entry is one CDR3 protein sequence, shown with its most common DNA and genes. This sample holds approximately 90,000 distinct CDR3 sequences; 27% were observed only once. The ten largest clones represent about 9.3% of the sample. The source was whole blood, collected in connection with sensitization to the hapten diphenylcyclopropenone (DPC). The receptors were sampled from a man aged 35 to 55 with alopecia areata. Some clones in this sample may be carry-over from other donors' samples.

V and J are TRBV6-6 and TRBJ2-1, with a weak D call TRBD2 (5 bases). The V and J ends lost 6 bases and 3 bases respectively, with 9 bases between them. The V gene's germline CDR1 is MNHNY and CDR2 SVGAGI (reference sequence). The CDR3 length is 13 residues. CDR3 sequence: CASRVRDYNEQFF. CDR3 nucleotide sequence: TGTGCCAGCAGGGTCCGGGACTACAATGAGCAGTTCTTC.

This clonotype was counted between two and nine times. J is TRBJ2-7 and V is TRBV7-3; no clear D gene. Germline V CDR1 and CDR2: SGHTA, FQGTGA. V was clipped by 7 bases and J by 3 bases, with 22 bases between them. The CDR3 contains 16 residues. The CDR3 DNA sequence: TGTGCCAGCATAACCTCCTTTGGAGTCGAATTCTACGAGCAGTACTTC. It encodes CASITSFGVEFYEQYF. Drawing the rest from reference TRBV7-3 and TRBJ2-7, the complete variable domain is GAGVSQTPSNKVTEKGKYVELRCDPISGHTALYWYRQSLGQGPEFLIYFQGTGAADDSGLPNDRFFAVRPEGSVSTLKIQRTERGDSAVYLCASITSFGVEFYEQYFGPGTRLTVT.

The V and J genes are TRBV7-2 and TRBJ1-2; no clear D. The CDR3 covers 13 residues. Trimming took off 2 bases at V and 3 bases at J, with 7 bases between the two ends. Germline V gene lookup returns CDR1 SGHTA and CDR2 FQGNSA. In nucleotides, the CDR3 is TGTGCCAGCAGCTTATCCCAGTACTATGGCTACACCTTC. It yields the protein CASSLSQYYGYTF.

This clonotype has just a few counts. The chain couples TRBV6-5 to TRBJ1-5, with a possible D match to TRBD1 (6 bases). The CDR3 runs to 14 residues. Per germline, CDR1 MNHEY and CDR2 SVGAGI. Trimming shortened V by 4 bases and J by 4 bases, and 11 bases separated the two germline ends. The CDR3 bases are TGTGCCAGCAGTTCCCAGGGGCATAATCAGCCCCAGCATTTT. Residues: CASSSQGHNQPQHF.

This clonotype was seen more than once but under ten times. This chain uses TRBV6-2 or TRBV6-3 with TRBJ2-1; 9 bases align to TRBD2. The germline gives CDR1 MNHEY, CDR2 SVGEGT. V shed 7 bases, J shed 7 bases, and the junction held 11 bases outside the gene matches. CDR3 length: 15 amino acids. Here the CDR3 reads CASTVAGVVINEQFF. The CDR3, as DNA: TGTGCCAGCACTGTAGCGGGAGTAGTTATAAATGAGCAGTTCTTC.

This clonotype has at least ten counts. The V and J genes are TRBV20-1 and TRBJ1-6, with D possibly being TRBD1 (6 bases). Germline assignment: CDR1 DFQATT and CDR2 SNEGSKA (reference sequence). The CDR3 spans 12 residues. V was clipped by 6 bases and J by 7 bases, with 10 bases between them. The CDR3 reads CSAVGGNSPLHF. The CDR3 DNA is TGCAGTGCCGTAGGGGGGAATTCACCCCTCCACTTT.

This clonotype has ten or more counts. J is TRBJ2-1 and V is TRBV20-1; tentative D call: TRBD2 (6 bases). V lost 1 base and J lost 8, with 12 bases in between. Germline V gene sequence: CDR1 DFQATT, CDR2 SNEGSKA (reference sequence). This CDR3 is 13 amino acids long. The CDR3 protein is CSARGGNDDEQFF. The DNA of the CDR3 is TGCAGTGCTAGAGGCGGGAATGATGATGAGCAGTTCTTC.

This clonotype appeared a few times. J is TRBJ2-5 and V is TRBV9; unclear D gene. The ends were cut back, 1 base at V and 5 bases at J, with 15 bases in the middle. The length of the CDR3 is 15 residues. CDR1 and CDR2 from the germline V gene are SGDLS and YYNGEE. Here the CDR3 reads CASSVTQGLLETQYF. The DNA of the CDR3 is TGTGCCAGCAGCGTAACCCAAGGGCTGCTGGAGACCCAGTACTTC.

The chain recombines TRBV12-3 or TRBV12-4 with TRBJ2-1; 11 positions match TRBD2. With V trimmed by 5 bases and J by 4 bases, 7 bases remained unmatched. The CDR3 extends over 16 amino acids. CDR3 amino acids: CASSPPSGRTYNEQFF. The CDR3 bases are TGTGCCAGCAGTCCTCCTAGCGGGAGGACATACAATGAGCAGTTCTTC.

This clonotype was seen a few times. The chain is built from TRBV7-2 and TRBJ2-6; D is possibly TRBD2 (7 bases). Germline V CDR1 and CDR2: SGHTA, FQGNSA. V was trimmed by 1 base and J by 2 bases, leaving 18 bases between them. This CDR3 has 19 residues. The CDR3 reads CASSLVSRGGGAGANVLTF. Here the CDR3 DNA reads TGTGCCAGCAGCTTAGTCTCGAGGGGCGGGGGCGCTGGGGCCAACGTCCTGACTTTC.

The chain links TRBV12-3 or TRBV12-4 to TRBJ1-4; 8 nucleotides align to TRBD1. CDR3 size: 14 residues. The ends lost 6 bases at V and 7 bases at J; junction bases unmatched: 7. The CDR3 nucleotides are TGTGCCAGCAGGTGGGACAGGTTGGGTGAAAAACTGTTTTTT. Its translation is CASRWDRLGEKLFF.

CDR3 protein: CASSQGLFSGNTIYF. As DNA, the CDR3 is TGTGCCAGCAGTCAGGGACTGTTCTCTGGAAACACCATATATTTT. The V gene is TRBV3-1, the J gene TRBJ1-3; D is perhaps TRBD1 (5 bases). Trimming removed 6 bases from V and 0 bases from J, with 12 bases in between. Germline lookup yields CDR1 LGHDT and CDR2 YNNKEL (reference sequence). The CDR3 loop spans 15 amino acids.

The gene calls are TRBV4-3 and TRBJ2-7, with 7 bases aligning to TRBD2. The germline gives CDR1 LGHNA, CDR2 YSLEER. The CDR3 contains 19 residues. The trim removed 0 bases at V and 5 bases at J, leaving 19 bases unmatched. The CDR3 spells CASSQEIPGAGVLGDEQYF. The CDR3 DNA follows: TGCGCCAGCAGCCAAGAAATTCCCGGGGCGGGGGTTCTTGGCGACGAGCAGTACTTC.

This clonotype occurred a few times. The J gene is TRBJ2-7, the V gene TRBV28; weak D call: TRBD1 (5 bases). V lost 6 bases to trimming and J lost 3 bases, with 18 bases between them. The CDR3 loop spans 15 amino acids. Germline V lookup: CDR1 MDHEN, CDR2 SYDVKM. The CDR3 sequence: CASSHPSGDSYEQYF. The CDR3 DNA reads as TGTGCCAGCAGCCATCCCTCGGGCGACAGCTACGAGCAGTACTTC.

This chain joins TRBV6-5 and TRBJ2-3; 12 bases fit TRBD2. The V and J ends lost 0 bases and 2 bases, in that order; junction bases with no gene match: 9. The CDR3 has 19 residues. The germline V gene encodes CDR1 MNHEY and CDR2 SVGAGI. The CDR3 DNA is TGTGCCAGCAGTTACTCGATGCGACTAGCGGGAGATTACACAGATACGCAGTATTTT. It specifies CASSYSMRLAGDYTDTQYF.

The chain couples TRBV5-5 to TRBJ2-7; 11 bases match TRBD2. Trimming at V came to 4 bases and at J to 2 bases, leaving 5 bases not matched to a gene. Germline V gene lookup returns CDR1 SGHKS and CDR2 YYEKEE (reference sequence). This CDR3 spans 15 amino acids. CDR3 sequence: CASSVGLAVPYEQYF. The CDR3 nucleotides read TGTGCCAGCAGCGTGGGACTAGCGGTGCCCTACGAGCAGTACTTC.

This sequence joins TRBV6-2 or TRBV6-3 and TRBJ2-4; D unclear. Germline V lookup: CDR1 MNHEY, CDR2 SVGEGT. Trimming pared 0 bases from V and 9 bases from J, leaving 3 bases between. The CDR3 extends over 11 amino acids. Here the CDR3 reads CASSYSGIQYF. The CDR3 region has the DNA TGTGCCAGCAGTTACTCTGGCATTCAGTACTTC.

The genes are TRBV7-8 and TRBJ2-5; 11 nucleotides agree with TRBD2. The length of the CDR3 is 16 residues. V shed 1 base, J shed 5 bases, and the junction held 6 bases outside the gene matches. Looked up from germline, CDR1 is SGHVS and CDR2 is FQNEAQ. The CDR3 DNA sequence: TGTGCCAGCAGCTTAGGGGGGCTAGCGGGAGGTGAGACCCAGTACTTC. Translation: CASSLGGLAGGETQYF.

The chain recombines TRBV2 with TRBJ2-6; the D gene is possibly TRBD2 (5 bases). Germline CDR1 reads SNHLY; CDR2 reads FYNNEI. The length of the CDR3 is 14 residues. Trimming took off 5 bases at V and 10 bases at J, with 15 bases between the two ends. As DNA, the CDR3 is TGTGCCAGCAGTTCGGACTCACTTAGGAACGTCCTGACTTTC. It encodes CASSSDSLRNVLTF.

The sample holds a few counts of this clonotype. The rearrangement joins TRBV7-9 to TRBJ2-1, with D hard to call. Trimming took off 4 bases at V and 2 bases at J, with 15 bases between the two ends. CDR1 and CDR2 (germline): SEHNR, FQNEAQ (reference sequence). The CDR3 runs to 16 residues. CDR3 DNA: TGTGCCAGCAGCTCGGTACGCGCCCTACCCTACAATGAGCAGTTCTTC. Translating it yields CASSSVRALPYNEQFF.

This chain links TRBV2 with TRBJ2-7; D may correspond to TRBD1 or TRBD2 (5 bases each). CDR1 and CDR2 from the germline V gene are SNHLY and FYNNEI. The V gene lost 0 bases and the J gene lost 2 bases, with 11 bases spanning the gap. The CDR3 is 15 residues long. Here the CDR3 DNA reads TGTGCCAGCAGTGAAGCCTGGGACGTCGCCTACGAGCAGTACTTC. Its translation is CASSEAWDVAYEQYF.

This clonotype occurred a few times. The chain combines TRBV15 with TRBJ2-3; D perhaps matches TRBD2 (6 bases). CDR1 and CDR2 (germline): LNHNV, YYDKDF (reference sequence). V gave up 3 bases and J gave up 5 bases, with 12 bases separating them. There are 14 residues in the CDR3. CDR3 in DNA: TGTGCCACCAGCAGGGGGACTCTGAAAGATACGCAGTATTTT. As protein: CATSRGTLKDTQYF. Looking up the rest from reference TRBV15 and TRBJ2-3 gives the full variable domain: DAMVIQNPRYQVTQFGKPVTLSCSQTLNHNVMYWYQQKSSQAPKLLFHYYDKDFNNEADTPDNFQSRRPNTSFCFLDIRSPGLGDTAMYLCATSRGTLKDTQYFGPGTRLTVL.

This clonotype was seen only a few times. The rearrangement uses TRBV10-3 and TRBJ1-5; 10 bases map to TRBD1. The length of the CDR3 is 14 residues. V was pared by 8 bases and J by 12 bases, with 13 bases of the junction left unmatched. Germline CDR1 is ENHRY and CDR2 is SYGVKD. This CDR3 reads CAIGGQGGSMDQHF. The CDR3 coding sequence is TGTGCCATCGGCGGACAGGGGGGGTCCATGGACCAGCATTTT.

V usage is TRBV3-1 and J usage is TRBJ2-3, with 7 bases aligning to TRBD2. V was clipped by 0 bases and J by 1 base; unmatched bases: 4. This CDR3 has 16 residues. Germline CDR1 LGHDT, CDR2 YNNKEL (reference sequence). The CDR3 DNA follows: TGTGCCAGCAGCCAAGATTCTAGCGGTCGCACAGATACGCAGTATTTT. It yields the protein CASSQDSSGRTDTQYF.

This chain uses TRBV15 with TRBJ2-7; D ambiguous. CDR1 and CDR2 from the germline V gene are LNHNV and YYDKDF (reference sequence). With 3 bases removed from V and 2 bases from J, the gap between germline ends came to 11 bases. This CDR3 comprises 14 residues. CDR3 region: CATSSEGCTYEQYF. In nucleotides, the CDR3 is TGTGCCACCAGCAGTGAAGGGTGCACCTACGAGCAGTACTTC.

The CDR3 is CSAPGVAGVNEQFF. For the CDR3, the DNA is TGCAGTGCTCCCGGGGTAGCGGGAGTCAATGAGCAGTTCTTC. The V gene is TRBV20-1, the J gene TRBJ2-1; 9 bases align to TRBD2. The V and J ends lost 5 bases and 6 bases, in that order; junction bases with no gene match: 8. This CDR3 region has 14 residues. Germline assignment: CDR1 DFQATT and CDR2 SNEGSKA (reference sequence).

In its sample, this clonotype was seen a few times. V is TRBV12-3 or TRBV12-4 and J is TRBJ2-5; no reliable D call. V was shortened by 8 bases and J by 2 bases, with 12 bases between the two germline ends. There are 13 residues in the CDR3. CDR3 in DNA: TGTGCCAGCCGTTCTAGGGCACAAGAGACCCAGTACTTC. Amino acids: CASRSRAQETQYF.